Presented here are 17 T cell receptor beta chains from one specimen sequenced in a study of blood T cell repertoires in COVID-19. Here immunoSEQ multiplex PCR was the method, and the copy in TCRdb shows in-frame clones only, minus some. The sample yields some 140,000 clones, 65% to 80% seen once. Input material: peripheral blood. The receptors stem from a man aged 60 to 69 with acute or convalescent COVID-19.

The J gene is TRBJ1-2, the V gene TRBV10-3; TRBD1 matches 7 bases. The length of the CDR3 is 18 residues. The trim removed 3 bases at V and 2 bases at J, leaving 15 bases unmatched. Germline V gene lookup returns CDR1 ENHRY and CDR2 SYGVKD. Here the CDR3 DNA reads TGTGCCATCAGTGATAGGGTTGGTGACAGGGACCCCAACTATGGCTACACCTTC. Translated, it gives CAISDRVGDRDPNYGYTF.

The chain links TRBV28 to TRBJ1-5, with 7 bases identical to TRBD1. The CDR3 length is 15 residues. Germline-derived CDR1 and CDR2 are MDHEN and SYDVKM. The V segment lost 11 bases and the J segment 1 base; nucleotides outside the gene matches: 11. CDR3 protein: CALRTGVGSNQPQHF. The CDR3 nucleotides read TGTGCCTTACGTACAGGGGTTGGGAGCAATCAGCCCCAGCATTTT.

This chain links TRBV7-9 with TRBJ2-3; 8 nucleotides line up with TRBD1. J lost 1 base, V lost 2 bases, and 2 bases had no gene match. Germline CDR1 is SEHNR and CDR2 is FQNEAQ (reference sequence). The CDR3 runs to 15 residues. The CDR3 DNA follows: TGTGCCAGCAGCTTAAGGGGACAGGGCACAGATACGCAGTATTTT. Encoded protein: CASSLRGQGTDTQYF.

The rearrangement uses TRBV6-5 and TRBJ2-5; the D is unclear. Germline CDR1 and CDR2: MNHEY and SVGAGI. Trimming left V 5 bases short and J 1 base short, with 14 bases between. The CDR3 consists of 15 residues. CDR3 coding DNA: TGTGCCAGCAGTACCCACTTGAACCTCCAAGAGACCCAGTACTTC. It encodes CASSTHLNLQETQYF.

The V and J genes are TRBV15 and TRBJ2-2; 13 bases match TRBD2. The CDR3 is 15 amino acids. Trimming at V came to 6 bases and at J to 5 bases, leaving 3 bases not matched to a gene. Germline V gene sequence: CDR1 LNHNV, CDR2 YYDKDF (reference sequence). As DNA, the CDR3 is TGTGCCACCAGGGAGGGACTAGCGGGAACCGGGGAGCTGTTTTTT. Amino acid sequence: CATREGLAGTGELFF.

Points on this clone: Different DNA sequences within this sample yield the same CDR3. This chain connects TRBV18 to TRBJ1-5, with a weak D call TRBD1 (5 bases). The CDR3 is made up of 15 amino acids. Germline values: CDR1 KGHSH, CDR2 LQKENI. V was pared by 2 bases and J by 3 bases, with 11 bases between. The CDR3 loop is CASSPSQGNNQPQHF. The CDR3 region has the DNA TGTGCCAGCTCACCATCTCAGGGTAACAATCAGCCCCAGCATTTT. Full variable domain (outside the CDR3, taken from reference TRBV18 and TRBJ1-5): NAGVMQNPRHLVRRRGQEARLRCSPMKGHSHVYWYRQLPEEGLKFMVYLQKENIIDESGMPKERFSAEFPKEGPSILRIQQVVRGDSAAYFCASSPSQGNNQPQHFGDGTRLSIL.

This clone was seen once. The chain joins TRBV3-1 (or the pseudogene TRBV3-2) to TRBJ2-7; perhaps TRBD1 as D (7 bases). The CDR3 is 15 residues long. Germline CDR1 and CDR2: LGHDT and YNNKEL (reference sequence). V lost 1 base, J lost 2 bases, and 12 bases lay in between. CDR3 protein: CASSQVQGGPYEQYF. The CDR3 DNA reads TGTGCCAGCAGCCAAGTTCAGGGGGGACCCTACGAGCAGTACTTC.

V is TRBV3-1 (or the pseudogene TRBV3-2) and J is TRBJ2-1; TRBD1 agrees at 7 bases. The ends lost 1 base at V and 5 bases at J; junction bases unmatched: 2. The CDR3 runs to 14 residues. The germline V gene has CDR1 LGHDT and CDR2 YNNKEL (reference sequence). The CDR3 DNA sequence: TGTGCCAGCAGCCAAGGACAGGGCCACAATGAGCAGTTCTTC. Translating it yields CASSQGQGHNEQFF.

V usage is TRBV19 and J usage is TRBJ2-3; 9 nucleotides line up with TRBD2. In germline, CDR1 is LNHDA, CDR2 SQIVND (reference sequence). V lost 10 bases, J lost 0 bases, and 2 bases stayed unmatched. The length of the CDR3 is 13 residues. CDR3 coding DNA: TGTGCCACTACTAGCGGGAGCACAGATACGCAGTATTTT. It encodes CATTSGSTDTQYF.

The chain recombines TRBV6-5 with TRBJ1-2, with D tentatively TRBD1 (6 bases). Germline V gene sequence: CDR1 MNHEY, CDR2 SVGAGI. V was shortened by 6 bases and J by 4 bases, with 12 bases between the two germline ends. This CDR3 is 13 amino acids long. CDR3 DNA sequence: TGTGCCAGCAGACCGACAGGACTCTATGGCTACACCTTC. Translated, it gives CASRPTGLYGYTF.

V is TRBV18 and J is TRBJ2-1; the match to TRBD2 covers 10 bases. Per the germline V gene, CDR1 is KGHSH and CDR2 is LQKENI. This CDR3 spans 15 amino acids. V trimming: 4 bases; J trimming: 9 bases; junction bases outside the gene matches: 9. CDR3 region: CASSQGLAGAVEQFF. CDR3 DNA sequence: TGTGCCAGCTCACAGGGCCTAGCGGGAGCAGTTGAGCAGTTCTTC. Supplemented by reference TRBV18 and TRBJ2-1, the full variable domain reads NAGVMQNPRHLVRRRGQEARLRCSPMKGHSHVYWYRQLPEEGLKFMVYLQKENIIDESGMPKERFSAEFPKEGPSILRIQQVVRGDSAAYFCASSQGLAGAVEQFFGPGTRLTVL.

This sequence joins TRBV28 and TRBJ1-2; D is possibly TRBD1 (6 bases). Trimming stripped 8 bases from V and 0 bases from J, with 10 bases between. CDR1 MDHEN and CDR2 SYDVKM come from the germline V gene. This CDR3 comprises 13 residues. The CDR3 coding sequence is TGTGCCAGCCGGGACACCGCTAACTATGGCTACACCTTC. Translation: CASRDTANYGYTF.

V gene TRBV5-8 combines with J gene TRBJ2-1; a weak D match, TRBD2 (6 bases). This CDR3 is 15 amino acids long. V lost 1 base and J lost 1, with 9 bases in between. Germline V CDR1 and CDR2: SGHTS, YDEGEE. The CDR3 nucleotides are TGTGCCAGCAGCTTGCGGGGGAGTTCCTACAATGAGCAGTTCTTC. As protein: CASSLRGSSYNEQFF.

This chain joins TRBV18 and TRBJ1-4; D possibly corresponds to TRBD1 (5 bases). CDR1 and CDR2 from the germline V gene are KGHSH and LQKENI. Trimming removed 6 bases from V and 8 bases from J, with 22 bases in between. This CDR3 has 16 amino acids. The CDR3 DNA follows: TGTGCCAGCTCGCCCCAAAGGGGCAGGGAGGAGGAAAAACTGTTTTTT. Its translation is CASSPQRGREEEKLFF.

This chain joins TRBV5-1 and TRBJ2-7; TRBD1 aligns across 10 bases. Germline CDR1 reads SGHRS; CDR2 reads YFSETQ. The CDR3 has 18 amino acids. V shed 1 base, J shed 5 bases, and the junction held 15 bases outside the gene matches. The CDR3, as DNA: TGCGCCAGCAGCTTGACCCCAGCCAGTCTGACAGGGGGCGACGAGCAGTACTTC. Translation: CASSLTPASLTGGDEQYF.

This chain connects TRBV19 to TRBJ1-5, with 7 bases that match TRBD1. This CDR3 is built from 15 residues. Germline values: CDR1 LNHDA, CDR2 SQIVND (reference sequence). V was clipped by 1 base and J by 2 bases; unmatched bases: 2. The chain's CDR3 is CASSIGGTGNQPQHF. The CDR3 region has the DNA TGTGCCAGTAGTATAGGGGGGACAGGCAATCAGCCCCAGCATTTT.

CDR3 in amino acids: CASSLGDRAPLGSTEAFF. The CDR3 DNA sequence: TGCGCCAGCAGCTTGGGGGACAGAGCACCCCTGGGAAGCACTGAAGCTTTCTTT. This chain uses TRBV5-1 with TRBJ1-1; TRBD1 agrees at 7 bases. With V trimmed by 0 bases and J by 4 bases, 15 bases remained unmatched. Germline-derived CDR1 and CDR2 are SGHRS and YFSETQ. The length of the CDR3 is 18 residues.